This T cell receptor (beta chain) derives from a study of T-cell reconstitution after alpha-beta-depleted transplantation in children. The TCRbeta library incorporated unique molecular identifiers. MiXCR, run by TCRdb on the PCR reads, gives a single entry per CDR3 protein. The table records over 45,000 distinct CDR3 sequences, approximately 46% of them present only once. Study results and limitations: The study traced high day-60 TCRbeta diversity in some patients to surviving recipient T cells and thymic progenitors. At the one-year point after transplant, T-cell counts and TCRbeta diversity were found to come mostly from T cells that had been newly produced. At around two months after transplant, the alpha-beta T cells were reportedly derived from several hundred expanded clones that came from non-depleted graft cells.

There are 12 residues in the CDR3. The V end lost 5 bases, the J end lost 6 bases, and 9 bases lay between the germline ends. CDR1 is MNHEY, CDR2 SMNVEV, per germline (reference sequence). This clonotype has more than one count but fewer than ten. No antigen is known for it. The V gene is TRBV27, the J gene TRBJ2-3, with D hard to call. Here the sequenced sample was PBMCs, mostly from graft donor cells, taken 360 days after TCRalphabeta/CD19-depleted stem cell transplant. This receptor was taken from a male patient aged 5 to 17 who had a stem cell transplant for acute lymphoblastic leukemia, so the T cells may come from the graft donor. The CDR3 protein is CASSPFRDTQYF. CDR3 coding DNA: TGTGCCAGCAGTCCCTTTAGGGATACGCAGTATTTT.